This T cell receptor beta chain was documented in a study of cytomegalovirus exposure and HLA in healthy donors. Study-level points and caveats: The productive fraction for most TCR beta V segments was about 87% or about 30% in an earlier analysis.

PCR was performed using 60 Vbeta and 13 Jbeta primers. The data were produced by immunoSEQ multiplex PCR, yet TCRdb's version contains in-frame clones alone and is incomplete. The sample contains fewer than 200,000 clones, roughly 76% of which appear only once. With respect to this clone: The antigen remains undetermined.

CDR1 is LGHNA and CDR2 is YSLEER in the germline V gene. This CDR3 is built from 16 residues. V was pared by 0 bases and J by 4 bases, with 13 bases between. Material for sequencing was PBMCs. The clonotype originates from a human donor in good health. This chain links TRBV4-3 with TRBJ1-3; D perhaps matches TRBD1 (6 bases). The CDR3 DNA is TGCGCCAGCAGCCAAGAATACAGGGCGAGGGGAAACACCATATATTTT. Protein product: CASSQEYRARGNTIYF.